The T cell receptor (beta chain) under discussion was sequenced for a study of T-cell reconstitution after alpha-beta-depleted transplantation in children. This clonotype occurred many times. Its antigen is still unknown. The CDR3 has 12 amino acids. With 4 bases removed from V and 6 bases from J, the gap between germline ends came to 9 bases. CDR1 is SNHLY, CDR2 FYNNEI, per germline. General study results and limits: Fresh T-cell production supplied most of the T-cell counts and diversity seen one year after transplant. About two months after transplant, alpha-beta T cells reportedly came from several hundred expanded graft clones. Surviving recipient T cells and thymic progenitors accounted for the high day-60 TCRbeta diversity observed in some patients.

TCRbeta library construction was performed incorporating unique molecular identifiers. MiXCR, run by TCRdb on the PCR reads, gives a single entry per CDR3 protein. Seen here are nearly 250,000 distinct CDR3 sequences, 6.5% to 10% observed once, and the top ten hold 6.3%. The starting material was PBMCs, mostly from graft donor cells, obtained 180 days after TCRalphabeta/CD19-depleted stem cell transplant. V gene TRBV2 combines with J gene TRBJ1-1; D unclear. The sequence was obtained from a male patient aged 10 to 17 who had a stem cell transplant for acute lymphoblastic leukemia, so the T cells may come from the graft donor. The chain's CDR3 is CASSGFLAEAFF. The CDR3 DNA is TGTGCCAGCAGTGGGTTTCTGGCTGAAGCTTTCTTT. Full variable domain (remainder filled in from reference TRBV2 and TRBJ1-1): EPEVTQTPSHQVTQMGQEVILRCVPISNHLYFYWYRQILGQKVEFLVSFYNNEISEKSEIFDDQFSVERPDGSNFTLKIRSTKLEDSAMYFCASSGFLAEAFFGQGTRLTVV.